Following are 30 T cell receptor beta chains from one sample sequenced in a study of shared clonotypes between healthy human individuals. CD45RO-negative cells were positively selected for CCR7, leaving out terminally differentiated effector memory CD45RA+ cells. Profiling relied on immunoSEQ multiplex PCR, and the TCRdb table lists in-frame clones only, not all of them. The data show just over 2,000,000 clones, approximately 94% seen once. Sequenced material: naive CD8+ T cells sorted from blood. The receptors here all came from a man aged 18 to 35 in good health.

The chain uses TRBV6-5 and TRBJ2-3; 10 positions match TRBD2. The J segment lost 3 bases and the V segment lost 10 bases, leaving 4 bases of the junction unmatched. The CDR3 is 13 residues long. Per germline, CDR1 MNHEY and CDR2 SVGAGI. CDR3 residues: CAIGAGGTDTQYF. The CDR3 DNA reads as TGTGCCATAGGAGCGGGGGGGACAGATACGCAGTATTTT.

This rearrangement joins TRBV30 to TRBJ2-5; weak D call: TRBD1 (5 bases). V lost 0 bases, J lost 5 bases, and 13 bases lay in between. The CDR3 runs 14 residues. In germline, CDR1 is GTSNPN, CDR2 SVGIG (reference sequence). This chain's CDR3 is CAWSVWQGRETQYF. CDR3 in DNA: TGTGCCTGGAGTGTATGGCAGGGAAGGGAGACCCAGTACTTC.

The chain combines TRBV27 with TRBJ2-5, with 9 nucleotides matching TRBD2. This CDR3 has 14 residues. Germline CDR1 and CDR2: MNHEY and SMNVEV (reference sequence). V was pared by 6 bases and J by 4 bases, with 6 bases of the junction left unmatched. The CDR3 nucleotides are TGTGCCAGCAGCCCTAGCGGGGTCTCAGAGACCCAGTACTTC. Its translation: CASSPSGVSETQYF.

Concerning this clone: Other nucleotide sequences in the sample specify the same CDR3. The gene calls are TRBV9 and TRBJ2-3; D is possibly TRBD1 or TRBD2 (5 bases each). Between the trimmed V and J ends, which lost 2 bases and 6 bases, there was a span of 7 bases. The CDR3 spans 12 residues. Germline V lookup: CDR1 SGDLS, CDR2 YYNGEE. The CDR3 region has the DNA TGTGCCAGCAGCGTGGGGGAGGATACGCAGTATTTT. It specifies CASSVGEDTQYF.

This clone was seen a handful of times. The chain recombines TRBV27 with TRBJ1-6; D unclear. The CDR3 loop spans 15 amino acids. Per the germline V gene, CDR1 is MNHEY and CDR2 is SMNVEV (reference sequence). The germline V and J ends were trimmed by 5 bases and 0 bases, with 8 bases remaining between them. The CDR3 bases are TGTGCCAGCAGTACGGGGAGCTCCTATAATTCACCCCTCCACTTT. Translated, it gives CASSTGSSYNSPLHF.

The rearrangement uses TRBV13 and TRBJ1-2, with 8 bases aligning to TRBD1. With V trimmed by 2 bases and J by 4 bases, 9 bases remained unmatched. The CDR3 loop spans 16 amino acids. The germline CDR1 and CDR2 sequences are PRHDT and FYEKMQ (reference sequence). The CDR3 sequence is CASSLSGQGAPYGYTF. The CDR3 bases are TGTGCCAGCAGCTTATCGGGGCAGGGGGCCCCCTATGGCTACACCTTC. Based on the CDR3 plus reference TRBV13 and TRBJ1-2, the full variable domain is AAGVIQSPRHLIKEKRETATLKCYPIPRHDTVYWYQQGPGQDPQFLISFYEKMQSDKGSIPDRFSAQQFSDYHSELNMSSLELGDSALYFCASSLSGQGAPYGYTFGSGTRLTVV.

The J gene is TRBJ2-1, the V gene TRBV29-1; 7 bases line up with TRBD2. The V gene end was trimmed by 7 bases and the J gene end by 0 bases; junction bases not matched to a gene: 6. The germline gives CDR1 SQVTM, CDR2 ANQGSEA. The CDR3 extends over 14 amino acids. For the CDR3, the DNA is TGCAGCGCGGCGGGGGTGAGCTCCTACAATGAGCAGTTCTTC. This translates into CSAAGVSSYNEQFF.

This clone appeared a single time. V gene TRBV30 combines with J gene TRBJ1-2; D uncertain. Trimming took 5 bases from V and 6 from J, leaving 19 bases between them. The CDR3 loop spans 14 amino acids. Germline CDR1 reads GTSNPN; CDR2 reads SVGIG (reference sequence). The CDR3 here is CAWGQEARENGYTF. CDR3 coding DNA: TGTGCCTGGGGGCAGGAGGCGCGGGAGAATGGCTACACCTTC.

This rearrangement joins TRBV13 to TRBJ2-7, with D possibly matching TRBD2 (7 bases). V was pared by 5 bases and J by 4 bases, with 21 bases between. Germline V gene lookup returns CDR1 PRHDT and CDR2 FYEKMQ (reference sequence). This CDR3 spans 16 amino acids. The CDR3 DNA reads TGTGCCAGCAGCCATAGTGGGGGGGCGGAGAGTTACGAGCAGTACTTC. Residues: CASSHSGGAESYEQYF.

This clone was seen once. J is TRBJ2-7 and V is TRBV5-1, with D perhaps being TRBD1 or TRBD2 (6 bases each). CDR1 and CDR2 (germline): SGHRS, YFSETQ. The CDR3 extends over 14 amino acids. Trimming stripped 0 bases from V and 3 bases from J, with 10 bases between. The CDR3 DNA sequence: TGCGCCAGCAGCTTGGAGGGGGGTGGCTACGAGCAGTACTTC. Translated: CASSLEGGGYEQYF.

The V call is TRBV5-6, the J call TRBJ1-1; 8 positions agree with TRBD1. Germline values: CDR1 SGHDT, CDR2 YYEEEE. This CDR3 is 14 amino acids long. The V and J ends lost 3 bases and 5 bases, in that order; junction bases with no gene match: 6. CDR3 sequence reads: CASSSGQGLTEAFF. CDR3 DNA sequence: TGTGCCAGCAGCTCTGGACAGGGTCTAACTGAAGCTTTCTTT.

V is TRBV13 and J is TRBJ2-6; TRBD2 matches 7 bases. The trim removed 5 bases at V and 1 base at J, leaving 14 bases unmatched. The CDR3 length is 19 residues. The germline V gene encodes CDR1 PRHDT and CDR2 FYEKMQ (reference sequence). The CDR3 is CASSHASDGRPSGANVLTF. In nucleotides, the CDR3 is TGTGCCAGCAGCCACGCTAGTGACGGGAGGCCATCTGGGGCCAACGTCCTGACTTTC.

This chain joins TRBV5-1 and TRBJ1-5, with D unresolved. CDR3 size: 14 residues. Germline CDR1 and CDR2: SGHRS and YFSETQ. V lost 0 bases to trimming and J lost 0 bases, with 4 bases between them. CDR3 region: CASSLDDSNQPQHF. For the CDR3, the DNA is TGCGCCAGCAGCTTGGACGATAGCAATCAGCCCCAGCATTTT. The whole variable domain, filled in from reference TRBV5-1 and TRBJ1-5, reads KAGVTQTPRYLIKTRGQQVTLSCSPISGHRSVSWYQQTPGQGLQFLFEYFSETQRNKGNFPGRFSGRQFSNSRSEMNVSTLELGDSALYLCASSLDDSNQPQHFGDGTRLSIL.

The chain's CDR3 is CASRQSNYGYTF. The CDR3 nucleotides read TGTGCCAGTCGACAGTCTAACTATGGCTACACCTTC. The rearrangement uses TRBV19 and TRBJ1-2, with D tentatively TRBD1 (5 bases). V was shortened by 8 bases and J by 0 bases, with 7 bases between the two germline ends. Germline loops: CDR1 LNHDA, CDR2 SQIVND (reference sequence). The CDR3 is made up of 12 amino acids.

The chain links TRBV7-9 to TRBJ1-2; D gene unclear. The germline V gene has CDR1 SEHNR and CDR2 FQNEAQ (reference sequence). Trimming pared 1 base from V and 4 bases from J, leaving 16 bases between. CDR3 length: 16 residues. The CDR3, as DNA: TGTGCCAGCAGCTTAGGGGAGGGTGCCCCTCTCTATGGCTACACCTTC. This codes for CASSLGEGAPLYGYTF.

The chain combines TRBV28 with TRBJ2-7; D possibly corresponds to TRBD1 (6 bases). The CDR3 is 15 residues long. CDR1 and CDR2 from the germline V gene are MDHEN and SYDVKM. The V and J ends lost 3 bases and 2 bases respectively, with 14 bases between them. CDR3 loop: CASSFLQGRPYEQYF. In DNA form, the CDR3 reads TGTGCCAGCAGTTTTTTACAGGGACGTCCCTACGAGCAGTACTTC.

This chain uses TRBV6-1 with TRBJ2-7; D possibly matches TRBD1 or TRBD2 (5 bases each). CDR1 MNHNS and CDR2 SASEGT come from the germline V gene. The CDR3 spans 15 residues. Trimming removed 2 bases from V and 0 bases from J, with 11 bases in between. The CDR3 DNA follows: TGTGCCAGCAGTGAACAGATGGGACCCTCCTACGAGCAGTACTTC. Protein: CASSEQMGPSYEQYF.

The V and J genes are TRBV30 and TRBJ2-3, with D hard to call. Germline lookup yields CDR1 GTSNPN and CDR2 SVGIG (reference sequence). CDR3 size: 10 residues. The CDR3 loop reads CGGWADTQYF. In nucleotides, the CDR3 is TGTGGTGGCTGGGCAGATACGCAGTATTTT. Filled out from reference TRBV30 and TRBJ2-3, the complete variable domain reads SQTIHQWPATLVQPVGSPLSLECTVEGTSNPNLYWYRQAAGRGLQLLFYSVGIGQISSEVPQNLSASRPQDRQFILSSKKLLLSDSGFYLCGGWADTQYFGPGTRLTVL.

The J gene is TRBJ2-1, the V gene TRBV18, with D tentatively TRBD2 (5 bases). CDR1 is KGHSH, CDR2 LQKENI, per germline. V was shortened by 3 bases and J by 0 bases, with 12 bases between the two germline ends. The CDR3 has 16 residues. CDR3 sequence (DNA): TGTGCCAGCTCACCTGGAGCGGCTAGCTCCTACAATGAGCAGTTCTTC. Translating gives CASSPGAASSYNEQFF.

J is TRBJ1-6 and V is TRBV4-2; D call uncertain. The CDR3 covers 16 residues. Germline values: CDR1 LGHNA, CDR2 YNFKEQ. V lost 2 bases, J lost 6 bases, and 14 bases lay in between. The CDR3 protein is CASSQQLGNLNSPLHF. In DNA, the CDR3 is TGTGCCAGCAGCCAACAATTGGGGAATCTTAATTCACCCCTCCACTTT.

The CDR3 region has the DNA TGTGCCAGCAGTTACGGACCTGGGGCCCAGTACTTC. Amino acids: CASSYGPGAQYF. The chain uses TRBV6-5 and TRBJ2-5; no clear D. The CDR3 length is 12 residues. V was clipped by 2 bases and J by 9 bases, with 10 bases between them. The germline CDR1 and CDR2 sequences are MNHEY and SVGAGI.

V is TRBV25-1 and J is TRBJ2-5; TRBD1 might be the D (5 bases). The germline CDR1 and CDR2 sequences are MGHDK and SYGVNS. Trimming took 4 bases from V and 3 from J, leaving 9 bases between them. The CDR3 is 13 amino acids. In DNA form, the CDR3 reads TGTGCCAGCAGTGCAGGGTCCGAAGAGACCCAGTACTTC. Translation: CASSAGSEETQYF.

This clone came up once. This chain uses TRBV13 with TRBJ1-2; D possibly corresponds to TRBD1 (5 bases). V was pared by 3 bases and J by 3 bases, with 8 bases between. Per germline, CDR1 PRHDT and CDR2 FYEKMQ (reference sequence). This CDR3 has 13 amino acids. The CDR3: CASSLVGDYGYTF. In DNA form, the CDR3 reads TGTGCCAGCAGCTTGGTGGGGGACTATGGCTACACCTTC.

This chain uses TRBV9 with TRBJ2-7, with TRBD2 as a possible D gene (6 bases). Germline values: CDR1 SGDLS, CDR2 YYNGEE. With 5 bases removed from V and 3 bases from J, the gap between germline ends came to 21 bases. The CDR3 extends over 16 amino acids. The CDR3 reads CASSSATGGTSYEQYF. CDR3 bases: TGTGCCAGCAGTTCGGCGACCGGAGGGACGAGCTACGAGCAGTACTTC.

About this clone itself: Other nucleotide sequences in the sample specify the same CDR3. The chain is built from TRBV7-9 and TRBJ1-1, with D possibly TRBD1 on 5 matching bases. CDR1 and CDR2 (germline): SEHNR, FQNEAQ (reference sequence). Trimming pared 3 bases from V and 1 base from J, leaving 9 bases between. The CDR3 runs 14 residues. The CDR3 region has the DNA TGTGCCAGCAGCTTGGGGGAGGGGAACACTGAAGCTTTCTTT. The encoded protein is CASSLGEGNTEAFF.

The CDR3 DNA reads as TGCGCCAGCAGCCTTGCTCTTCTCTCCGGGGAGCTGTTTTTT. Its protein product is CASSLALLSGELFF. The chain recombines TRBV4-1 with TRBJ2-2, with D hard to call. The V end was cut by 4 bases, the J end by 6 bases, with 12 bases between. CDR1 and CDR2 from the germline V gene are MGHRA and YSYEKL. The CDR3 has 14 residues.

The CDR3 DNA reads as TGTGCCAGCAGTAGCCGGACCTACCCCGGGGAGCTGTTTTTT. It specifies CASSSRTYPGELFF. The chain recombines TRBV27 with TRBJ2-2; D ambiguous. Germline V gene sequence: CDR1 MNHEY, CDR2 SMNVEV (reference sequence). This CDR3 comprises 14 residues. V was shortened by 5 bases and J by 6 bases, with 13 bases between the two germline ends.

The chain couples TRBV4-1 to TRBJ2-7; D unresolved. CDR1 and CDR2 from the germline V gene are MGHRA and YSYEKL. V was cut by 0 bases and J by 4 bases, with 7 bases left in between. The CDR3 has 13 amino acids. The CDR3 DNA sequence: TGCGCCAGCAGCCAAGAGATGTGGTACGAGCAGTACTTC. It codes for CASSQEMWYEQYF.

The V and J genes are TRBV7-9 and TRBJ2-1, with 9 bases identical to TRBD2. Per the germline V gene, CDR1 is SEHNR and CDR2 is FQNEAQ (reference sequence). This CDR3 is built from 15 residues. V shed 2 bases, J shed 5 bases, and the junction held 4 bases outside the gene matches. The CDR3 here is CASSLSAGGNNEQFF. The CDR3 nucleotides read TGTGCCAGCAGCTTATCGGCGGGAGGGAACAATGAGCAGTTCTTC.

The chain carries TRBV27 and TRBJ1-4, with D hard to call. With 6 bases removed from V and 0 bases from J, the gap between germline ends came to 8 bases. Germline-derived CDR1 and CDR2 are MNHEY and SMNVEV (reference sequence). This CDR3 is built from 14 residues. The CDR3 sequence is CASSYTATNEKLFF. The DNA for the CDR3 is TGTGCCAGCAGCTACACGGCAACTAATGAAAAACTGTTTTTT.